This T cell receptor (beta chain) was identified during a study of T cells in Graves' hyperthyroidism and ophthalmopathy. The overall study: Pretreatment peripheral blood was obtained at initial diagnosis.

Looked up from germline, CDR1 is SGHTA and CDR2 is FQGNSA. Between the trimmed V and J ends, which lost 1 base and 3 bases, there was a span of 19 bases. The CDR3 runs 19 residues. RNA transcripts provided the source from which TCR beta CDR3 regions were amplified. Carried out on the TCR CDR3, a first-round RT-PCR used the HTBI primer set. TCRdb itself ran the multiplex PCR reads through MiXCR, one entry per CDR3 protein. The data show around 600,000 distinct CDR3 sequences, with approximately 14% seen just once and under 8% held by the top ten. The V call is TRBV7-2, the J call TRBJ2-6, with D possibly TRBD1 on 8 matching bases. The sequenced sample consisted of blood. The receptor was isolated from a woman in her twenties or thirties with Graves' hyperthyroidism. CDR3 sequence: CASSLEGRDRTFGANVLTF. DNA of the CDR3: TGTGCCAGCAGCTTAGAAGGGAGGGACAGGACGTTTGGGGCCAACGTCCTGACTTTC.